A single sample is the source of the 7 T cell receptor beta chains below, sequenced in a study of T cells after yellow fever vaccination. TCRdb recomputed calls from the 5' RACE reads with MiXCR, one row per CDR3 protein. The sample lists 400,000 or so distinct CDR3 sequences, approximately 10% occurring once. Material: PBMCs, obtained on the day of the first yellow fever vaccination. The receptors derive from a man in his late teens or twenties who received the YFV17D yellow fever vaccine.

This clonotype was seen at least ten times. The CDR3 nucleotides read TGTGCCAGCAGCTTAGGGGACAGCTCCTACAATGAGCAGTTCTTC. Translated: CASSLGDSSYNEQFF. The rearrangement links TRBV7-2 to TRBJ2-1, with 7 bases fitting TRBD1. The CDR3 loop spans 15 amino acids. Looked up from germline, CDR1 is SGHTA and CDR2 is FQGNSA. V lost 1 base, J lost 0 bases, and 0 bases stayed unmatched.

The V call is TRBV5-4, the J call TRBJ2-3; D is unresolved. V dropped 2 bases and J dropped 4 bases, with 11 bases sitting between them. The CDR3 extends over 14 amino acids. The germline gives CDR1 SGHNT, CDR2 YYREEE (reference sequence). The CDR3 loop is CASSFVGSADTQYF. In DNA form, the CDR3 reads TGTGCCAGCAGCTTTGTGGGTTCGGCAGATACGCAGTATTTT.

In its sample, this clonotype was seen a few times. This chain links TRBV5-1 with TRBJ2-6; 8 nucleotides agree with TRBD2. Per germline, CDR1 SGHRS and CDR2 YFSETQ. After removal of 0 bases from V and 4 bases from J, the junction contained 6 bases not matched to a gene. The CDR3 is 17 amino acids. The DNA for the CDR3 is TGCGCCAGCAGCTTGGTTGGGACTAGGTTGGGGGCCAACGTCCTGACTTTC. Translating gives CASSLVGTRLGANVLTF.

This clonotype was recorded a few times. The chain joins TRBV6-2 or TRBV6-3 to TRBJ2-1; no clear D gene. Trimming removed 2 bases from V and 5 bases from J, with 7 bases in between. Germline lookup yields CDR1 MNHEY and CDR2 SVGEGT. This CDR3 region has 13 residues. CDR3 region: CASSYRQNNEQFF. CDR3 nucleotides: TGTGCCAGCAGTTACCGCCAGAACAATGAGCAGTTCTTC.

This clonotype has a handful of counts. The chain employs TRBV20-1 and TRBJ2-5, with 7 positions matching TRBD2. Germline CDR1 DFQATT, CDR2 SNEGSKA (reference sequence). V shed 6 bases and J 3 bases; nucleotides not matched to a gene: 7. This CDR3 has 13 amino acids. The CDR3 DNA reads TGCAGTGCGCCTGTCGCGGGGGAAGAGACCCAGTACTTC. Translation gives CSAPVAGEETQYF.

In this sample, this clonotype turned up a few times. This chain joins TRBV4-2 and TRBJ2-3, with 12 positions matching TRBD2. The CDR3 has 19 amino acids. Per the germline V gene, CDR1 is LGHNA and CDR2 is YNFKEQ. Trimming removed 4 bases from V and 0 bases from J; junction bases left unmatched: 11. The CDR3, as DNA: TGTGCCAGCAGCCCCACAGGGACTAGCGGGCGAACTAGCACAGATACGCAGTATTTT. It specifies CASSPTGTSGRTSTDTQYF.

This clonotype came up a few times. The chain links TRBV4-2 to TRBJ2-7; D not certain. V was shortened by 0 bases and J by 3 bases, with 12 bases between the two germline ends. CDR1 is LGHNA, CDR2 YNFKEQ, per germline. CDR3 length: 15 residues. CDR3 sequence: CASSQDPGSLYEQYF. The CDR3 DNA reads TGTGCCAGCAGCCAAGATCCGGGCAGCCTCTACGAGCAGTACTTC.